A single sample is the source of the 12 T cell receptor beta chains below, sequenced in a study of blood T cell repertoires in COVID-19. The method was immunoSEQ multiplex PCR; TCRdb's version includes in-frame clones alone and lacks a portion of them. The sample contains 150,000 or so clones, about 86% of which appear only once. The material sequenced was PBMCs or T cells enriched from blood (not recorded which). Receptors were obtained from a woman aged 50 to 60 in a cohort exposed to, infected with or recovered from COVID-19 (not recorded which).

This clone was counted a single time. The rearrangement uses TRBV9 and TRBJ2-7, with 11 bases aligning to TRBD2. Germline assignment: CDR1 SGDLS and CDR2 YYNGEE. CDR3 length equals 15 residues. The ends lost 0 bases at V and 6 bases at J; junction bases unmatched: 5. Written as DNA, the CDR3 is TGTGCCAGCAGCGTAGAACTAGCGGGAGTTAGCGAGCAGTACTTC. It encodes CASSVELAGVSEQYF.

The genes are TRBV6-5 and TRBJ1-1; D remains ambiguous. Germline CDR1 reads MNHEY; CDR2 reads SVGAGI. V was clipped by 0 bases and J by 7 bases, with 6 bases between them. The CDR3 consists of 12 residues. The CDR3 region is CASSYSSGEAFF. CDR3 DNA: TGTGCCAGCAGTTACTCATCAGGTGAAGCTTTCTTT.

This rearrangement joins TRBV28 to TRBJ1-2; D remains unclear. With 6 bases removed from V and 2 bases from J, the gap between germline ends came to 19 bases. CDR1 is MDHEN, CDR2 SYDVKM, per germline. The CDR3 is 16 residues long. CDR3 sequence reads: CASSRAGNPTNYGYTF. The CDR3 DNA reads TGTGCCAGCAGCCGAGCCGGGAATCCCACCAACTATGGCTACACCTTC.

The chain links TRBV11-2 to TRBJ1-3; 9 nucleotides agree with TRBD1. V lost 0 bases and J lost 0; bases outside the gene matches: 6. This CDR3 spans 18 amino acids. Germline assignment: CDR1 SGHAT and CDR2 FQNNGV. The CDR3 bases are TGTGCCAGCAGCTTAGAGGGGGACAGGGATTACTCTGGAAACACCATATATTTT. It translates to CASSLEGDRDYSGNTIYF.

The chain carries TRBV28 and TRBJ1-3, with 8 nucleotides matching TRBD1. Germline V gives CDR1 MDHEN, CDR2 SYDVKM. CDR3 length: 15 amino acids. The V gene end was trimmed by 5 bases and the J gene end by 8 bases; junction bases not matched to a gene: 11. This CDR3 reads CASSKGGQVEHTIYF. The DNA of the CDR3 is TGTGCCAGCAGTAAAGGGGGACAGGTGGAACACACCATATATTTT.

CDR3 protein: CASSLSPLNQPQHF. The CDR3 DNA sequence: TGTGCCAGCAGTTTATCTCCCCTGAATCAGCCCCAGCATTTT. The chain couples TRBV27 to TRBJ1-5; D not certain. The CDR3 has 14 residues. The V gene lost 0 bases and the J gene lost 4 bases, with 7 bases spanning the gap. The germline V gene encodes CDR1 MNHEY and CDR2 SMNVEV (reference sequence).

The chain recombines TRBV27 with TRBJ1-5, with 7 bases that match TRBD1. The CDR3 is made up of 14 amino acids. The J segment lost 1 base and the V segment lost 5 bases, leaving 2 bases of the junction unmatched. CDR1 MNHEY and CDR2 SMNVEV come from the germline V gene (reference sequence). The chain's CDR3 is CASSPTGSNQPQHF. For the CDR3, the DNA is TGTGCCAGCAGTCCGACAGGGAGCAATCAGCCCCAGCATTTT.

The chain has TRBV11-2 and TRBJ2-3; D possibly corresponds to TRBD2 (6 bases). CDR3 length: 16 amino acids. V gave up 4 bases and J gave up 2 bases, with 16 bases separating them. Germline CDR1 reads SGHAT; CDR2 reads FQNNGV. The CDR3 spells CASSSQPGLNTDTQYF. CDR3 nucleotides: TGTGCCAGCAGCTCGCAACCGGGACTGAACACAGATACGCAGTATTTT.

V is TRBV7-6 and J is TRBJ1-4, with 7 bases identical to TRBD1. With 1 base clipped from V and 5 bases from J, the junction kept 4 bases outside the gene matches. Per germline, CDR1 SGHVS and CDR2 FNYEAQ. The CDR3 length is 15 residues. The DNA of the CDR3 is TGTGCCAGCAGCTTAGATCGACAGGGAAATGAAAAACTGTTTTTT. It codes for CASSLDRQGNEKLFF.

Only a few counts were recorded for this clone. V is TRBV28 and J is TRBJ2-1; 12 nucleotides agree with TRBD2. V lost 5 bases to trimming and J lost 6 bases; unmatched junction nucleotides: 5. The CDR3 totals 15 residues. CDR1 is MDHEN and CDR2 is SYDVKM in the germline V gene. This chain's CDR3 is CASSASSGRANEQFF. The CDR3 DNA reads as TGTGCCAGCAGTGCGTCTAGCGGGAGGGCCAATGAGCAGTTCTTC.

The rearrangement uses TRBV19 and TRBJ1-5; D gene ambiguous. CDR3 length: 10 residues. CDR1 and CDR2 from the germline V gene are LNHDA and SQIVND (reference sequence). V dropped 10 bases and J dropped 6 bases, with 7 bases sitting between them. The CDR3 spells CATPSQPQHF. The CDR3 region has the DNA TGTGCCACCCCGAGTCAGCCCCAGCATTTT.

The chain links TRBV5-4 to TRBJ2-7, with TRBD1 matching 8 bases. V shed 4 bases and J 0 bases; nucleotides not matched to a gene: 3. This CDR3 comprises 14 residues. Germline-derived CDR1 and CDR2 are SGHNT and YYREEE (reference sequence). CDR3 amino acids: CASSGTGTSYEQYF. In DNA form, the CDR3 reads TGTGCCAGCAGCGGGACAGGTACCTCCTACGAGCAGTACTTC.